A selection of T cell receptor beta chains follows, all from one sample in a study of OX40 agonist ivuxolimab in advanced cancers. The assay was immunoSEQ multiplex PCR, and TCRdb's table has in-frame clones only and misses some. Seen here are about 47,000 clones, about 81% observed once, and the top ten hold 1.5% to 2%. The sample was CD4+ or CD8+ T cells sorted from blood, taken in a trial of the OX40 agonist ivuxolimab. These receptor sequences come from an adult with an advanced solid tumor such as melanoma, head and neck, liver or kidney cancer. The CDR3 runs from the conserved cysteine through the conserved F or W. The D gene is left open where the match is weak. The size field is filled for only some rows; it gives once, few, many or a size class.

clone size: -; V gene: TRBV5-6; J gene: TRBJ1-1; D gene: -; CDR3 DNA: TGTGCCAGCAGCTTACAGGGCTTTAGTACTGAAGCTTTCTTT; CDR3 protein: CASSLQGFSTEAFF
clone size: -; V gene: TRBV10-3; J gene: TRBJ2-3; D gene: TRBD2; CDR3 DNA: TGTGCCATCAGTGAGTCGGGACTAGCGGTACTAGTAGGTACGCAGTATTTT; CDR3 protein: CAISESGLAVLVGTQYF
clone size: -; V gene: TRBV30; J gene: TRBJ2-6; D gene: -; CDR3 DNA: TGTGCCTGGAGAGGTTCGGCTGGGGCCAACGTCCTGACTTTC; CDR3 protein: CAWRGSAGANVLTF
clone size: -; V gene: TRBV30; J gene: TRBJ2-7; D gene: TRBD2; CDR3 DNA: TGTGCCTGGAGTGTATCACTAGCGGTATACGAGCAGTACTTC; CDR3 protein: CAWSVSLAVYEQYF
clone size: -; V gene: TRBV7-2; J gene: TRBJ2-1; D gene: -; CDR3 DNA: TGTGCCAGCAGTTTATCAGGGATGCAGTTCTTC; CDR3 protein: CASSLSGMQFF
clone size: -; V gene: TRBV19; J gene: TRBJ2-5; D gene: -; CDR3 DNA: TGTGCCAGTAGCACTTTCCAGGGAGAGACCCAGTACTTC; CDR3 protein: CASSTFQGETQYF
clone size: -; V gene: TRBV11-2; J gene: TRBJ2-1; D gene: -; CDR3 DNA: TGTGCCAGCAGCCTAGTGGGGGGGCGCGGCTCCTACAATGAGCAGTTCTTC; CDR3 protein: CASSLVGGRGSYNEQFF
clone size: -; V gene: TRBV28; J gene: TRBJ2-6; D gene: -; CDR3 DNA: TGTGCCAGCAGTGGGACGGCTGGGGCCAACGTCCTGACTTTC; CDR3 protein: CASSGTAGANVLTF
clone size: -; V gene: TRBV7-9; J gene: TRBJ2-1; D gene: -; CDR3 DNA: TGTGCCAGCAGCTTAATTAGCAATGAGCAGTTCTTC; CDR3 protein: CASSLISNEQFF
clone size: -; V gene: TRBV6-5; J gene: TRBJ2-2; D gene: -; CDR3 DNA: TGTGCCAGCAGTTACGGAGGGATCGCGAACACCGGGGAGCTGTTTTTT; CDR3 protein: CASSYGGIANTGELFF
clone size: -; V gene: TRBV2; J gene: TRBJ2-1; D gene: -; CDR3 DNA: TGTGCCAGCAATACCGGCGGGGCTTACAATGAGCAGTTCTTC; CDR3 protein: CASNTGGAYNEQFF
clone size: -; V gene: TRBV4-2; J gene: TRBJ1-3; D gene: -; CDR3 DNA: TGTGCCAGCAGCCAAGCGGCCAGTACTAGCTCTGGAAACACCATATATTTT; CDR3 protein: CASSQAASTSSGNTIYF
clone size: -; V gene: TRBV27; J gene: TRBJ1-1; D gene: TRBD1; CDR3 DNA: TGTGCCAGCAGTTTCACGGGACAGACTGAAGCTTTCTTT; CDR3 protein: CASSFTGQTEAFF
clone size: -; V gene: TRBV6-1; J gene: TRBJ1-3; D gene: -; CDR3 DNA: TGTGCCAGCAGTCAAAGTTTCACTGGAAACACCATATATTTT; CDR3 protein: CASSQSFTGNTIYF
clone size: -; V gene: TRBV29-1; J gene: TRBJ2-2; D gene: -; CDR3 DNA: TGCAGCGTTGAAGAGCCTCCAGGTACCACCGGGGAGCTGTTTTTT; CDR3 protein: CSVEEPPGTTGELFF
clone size: -; V gene: TRBV7-3; J gene: TRBJ2-3; D gene: -; CDR3 DNA: TGTGCCAGCAGCCCTACGGGGCGAGACTGGTCCTCGCAGTATTTT; CDR3 protein: CASSPTGRDWSSQYF
clone size: -; V gene: TRBV6-4; J gene: TRBJ2-1; D gene: -; CDR3 DNA: TGTGCCAGCACTTCGGTGGGGCGGTACAATGAGCAGTTCTTC; CDR3 protein: CASTSVGRYNEQFF
clone size: -; V gene: TRBV27; J gene: TRBJ1-6; D gene: -; CDR3 DNA: TGTGCCAGCAGTTTATCTCCTGAAGAAAATTCACCCCTCCACTTT; CDR3 protein: CASSLSPEENSPLHF
clone size: -; V gene: TRBV6-1; J gene: TRBJ2-7; D gene: -; CDR3 DNA: TGTGCCAGCCCCCCAAACGCACCACCCTACGAGCAGTACTTC; CDR3 protein: CASPPNAPPYEQYF
clone size: -; V gene: TRBV27; J gene: TRBJ1-2; D gene: -; CDR3 DNA: TGTGCCAGCAGTTTATATGCCAACCGAGGCTATGGCTACACCTTC; CDR3 protein: CASSLYANRGYGYTF
clone size: -; V gene: TRBV29-1; J gene: TRBJ1-1; D gene: -; CDR3 DNA: TGCAGCGTCACCCGCTCCTCAGGCGGCGAAGCTTTCTTT; CDR3 protein: CSVTRSSGGEAFF
clone size: few; V gene: TRBV4-3; J gene: TRBJ2-1; D gene: -; CDR3 DNA: TGCGCCAGCAGCCAAGACCAATCAGGGGACAATGAGCAGTTCTTC; CDR3 protein: CASSQDQSGDNEQFF
clone size: -; V gene: TRBV7-2; J gene: TRBJ2-7; D gene: TRBD2; CDR3 DNA: TGTGCCAGCAGCTCCACTAGCGGGAGGGCGGGCGAGCAGTACTTC; CDR3 protein: CASSSTSGRAGEQYF
clone size: -; V gene: TRBV5-1; J gene: TRBJ1-4; D gene: -; CDR3 DNA: TGCGCCAGCAGCTTGGCAGGGACTAATGAAAAACTGTTTTTT; CDR3 protein: CASSLAGTNEKLFF
clone size: once; V gene: TRBV19; J gene: TRBJ2-7; D gene: TRBD1; CDR3 DNA: TGTGCCAGTAGTTCCGACAGGGTTCAGGGGTACGAGCAGTACTTC; CDR3 protein: CASSSDRVQGYEQYF
clone size: -; V gene: TRBV11-2; J gene: TRBJ2-3; D gene: TRBD1; CDR3 DNA: TGTGCCAGCAGCTTAGATATAGGGACAGGGAATACGCAGTATTTT; CDR3 protein: CASSLDIGTGNTQYF
clone size: -; V gene: TRBV14; J gene: TRBJ2-3; D gene: -; CDR3 DNA: TGTGCCAGCGGAACAGATACGCAGTATTTT; CDR3 protein: CASGTDTQYF
clone size: -; V gene: TRBV9; J gene: TRBJ2-7; D gene: TRBD1; CDR3 DNA: TGTGCCAGCAGCGTAGCCGGGGACAGCCTCTACGAGCAGTACTTC; CDR3 protein: CASSVAGDSLYEQYF
clone size: -; V gene: TRBV21-1; J gene: TRBJ2-3; D gene: -; CDR3 DNA: TGTGCCAGCAGCAAAGTTTGGACTCATAGCACAGATACGCAGTATTTT; CDR3 protein: CASSKVWTHSTDTQYF
clone size: -; V gene: TRBV5-1; J gene: TRBJ2-2; D gene: -; CDR3 DNA: TGCGCCAGCAGCTTGGGTTACACCGGGGAGCTGTTTTTT; CDR3 protein: CASSLGYTGELFF
clone size: -; V gene: TRBV28; J gene: TRBJ2-5; D gene: TRBD2; CDR3 DNA: TGTGCCAGCAGTCCGACCCCCGGGACTAGCGGGGAAGAGACCCAGTACTTC; CDR3 protein: CASSPTPGTSGEETQYF